These 22 T cell receptor beta chains share one sample of origin, sequenced in a study of post-analysis software for immune sequencing data. Regarding the study as a whole: Patients used about five TRBV segments, including TRBV5-6, TRBV5-1 and TRBV20-1, more often than controls.

These receptors lack a known antigen. The library was made from cDNA and included unique molecular identifiers. From the PCR reads, TCRdb called clonotypes with MiXCR, one entry per CDR3 protein. In the table there are approximately 690,000 distinct CDR3 sequences, 55% to 70% of which are singletons. The source material was blood. These receptor sequences come from a girl aged 2-15 years with multiple sclerosis.

There are a few counts of this clonotype. The chain has TRBV7-2 and TRBJ2-4; weak D call: TRBD2 (6 bases). Trimming pared 1 base from V and 0 bases from J, leaving 10 bases between. The CDR3 contains 16 residues. Germline loops: CDR1 SGHTA, CDR2 FQGNSA. CDR3 amino acids: CASSLVGGEAKNIQYF. The CDR3 DNA is TGTGCCAGCAGCTTAGTAGGCGGGGAAGCCAAAAACATTCAGTACTTC.

CDR3 nucleotides: TGCAGTGCTAGAGATGATCGGACTAGCGGGCTCTACGAGCAGTACTTC. Amino acids: CSARDDRTSGLYEQYF. This sequence joins TRBV20-1 and TRBJ2-7; TRBD2 aligns across 11 bases. Germline CDR1 is DFQATT and CDR2 is SNEGSKA (reference sequence). This CDR3 is built from 16 residues. The trim removed 0 bases at V and 3 bases at J, leaving 7 bases unmatched.

This sequence joins TRBV7-6 and TRBJ2-1, with D uncertain. The CDR3 sequence is 13 residues long. CDR1 and CDR2 (germline): SGHVS, FNYEAQ. V dropped 9 bases and J dropped 4 bases, with 13 bases sitting between them. CDR3 sequence (DNA): TGTGCCAGTAGCCGTTCCGGATACAATGAGCAGTTCTTC. Translating gives CASSRSGYNEQFF.

CDR3 region: CASSFHTYEQYF. As DNA, the CDR3 is TGTGCCAGCAGCTTCCATACCTACGAGCAGTACTTC. The chain links TRBV11-2 to TRBJ2-5; D is ambiguous. The end of the DNA aligns better with TRBJ2-7, so the J call may be wrong. This CDR3 is built from 12 residues. Germline assignment: CDR1 SGHAT and CDR2 FQNNGV.

This chain links TRBV7-2 with TRBJ2-1; 7 bases map to TRBD2. Germline V lookup: CDR1 SGHTA, CDR2 FQGNSA. CDR3 length equals 17 residues. Unmatched junction bases numbered 13, after V lost 7 bases and J lost 1 base. CDR3 DNA: TGTGCCAGCATCAGGCCCGGGGGAGGGGCATCCTACAATGAGCAGTTCTTC. Encoded protein: CASIRPGGGASYNEQFF.

The rearrangement links TRBV29-1 to TRBJ2-3, with TRBD1 identical over 9 bases. There are 13 residues in the CDR3. Looked up from germline, CDR1 is SQVTM and CDR2 is ANQGSEA. V shed 6 bases, J shed 4 bases, and the junction held 5 bases outside the gene matches. CDR3 coding DNA: TGCAGCGTCCGGGACAGGGTCCCAGATACGCAGTATTTT. Residues: CSVRDRVPDTQYF.

This clonotype was found a few times. As DNA, the CDR3 is TGTGCCAGCAGTCAACCGGGACTAGGGTCCTACAATGAGCAGTTCTTC. It specifies CASSQPGLGSYNEQFF. The rearrangement uses TRBV28 and TRBJ2-1; 8 bases agree with TRBD2. Losses at the gene ends were 5 bases for V and 1 base for J; bases not matched to a gene: 7. This CDR3 has 16 residues. Per the germline V gene, CDR1 is MDHEN and CDR2 is SYDVKM.

This clonotype showed up just a few times. The chain joins TRBV29-1 to TRBJ1-4; D not resolved. V was shortened by 3 bases and J by 5 bases, with 4 bases between the two germline ends. The germline CDR1 and CDR2 sequences are SQVTM and ANQGSEA. This CDR3 spans 11 amino acids. Written as DNA, the CDR3 is TGCAGCGTTGAGAGGAATGAAAAACTGTTTTTT. Residues: CSVERNEKLFF.

The chain is built from TRBV2 and TRBJ1-2; a weak D match, TRBD1 (5 bases). CDR3 length equals 12 residues. Germline V gives CDR1 SNHLY, CDR2 FYNNEI. The V end was cut by 8 bases, the J end by 8 bases, with 15 bases between. The CDR3 sequence is CASSRDSRGYTF. The CDR3 region has the DNA TGTGCCAGCTCTCGGGACTCCAGAGGCTACACCTTC. Full variable domain (missing parts from reference TRBV2 and TRBJ1-2): EPEVTQTPSHQVTQMGQEVILRCVPISNHLYFYWYRQILGQKVEFLVSFYNNEISEKSEIFDDQFSVERPDGSNFTLKIRSTKLEDSAMYFCASSRDSRGYTFGSGTRLTVV.

The chain employs TRBV20-1 and TRBJ2-3; 9 bases map to TRBD2. The CDR3 has 18 residues. In germline, CDR1 is DFQATT, CDR2 SNEGSKA (reference sequence). The V segment lost 1 base and the J segment 0 bases; nucleotides outside the gene matches: 11. Here the CDR3 reads CSARGLERGAASTDTQYF. Written as DNA, the CDR3 is TGCAGTGCTAGAGGGCTGGAGCGGGGGGCAGCTAGCACAGATACGCAGTATTTT.

The chain has TRBV25-1 and TRBJ2-1; 10 bases align to TRBD2. Germline loops: CDR1 MGHDK, CDR2 SYGVNS. The CDR3 consists of 16 residues. Trimming cost V 6 bases and J 1 base; bases outside gene matches: 6. The CDR3 is CASSPTGLASYNEQFF. The CDR3 DNA follows: TGTGCCAGCAGCCCTACGGGACTAGCGTCCTACAATGAGCAGTTCTTC.

This clonotype turned up a few times. The chain uses TRBV28 and TRBJ2-1, with 8 positions matching TRBD2. The V and J ends lost 1 base and 7 bases, in that order; junction bases with no gene match: 9. CDR3 length: 16 amino acids. Germline lookup yields CDR1 MDHEN and CDR2 SYDVKM. The chain's CDR3 is CASSLLAGGWVNEQFF. The CDR3 coding sequence is TGTGCCAGCAGTTTATTGGCGGGAGGATGGGTTAATGAGCAGTTCTTC.

Concerning this clonotype: At one end the junction does not follow the germline gene, possibly because of a read error. The chain combines TRBV20-1 with TRBJ2-1; TRBD2 agrees at 9 bases. The germline V gene encodes CDR1 DFQATT and CDR2 SNEGSKA (reference sequence). The CDR3 consists of 17 residues. In nucleotides, the CDR3 is TGCAGTTCTAGAGATCGAAGGGAGCGGGGGGCCTACAATGAGCAGTTCTTC. This sequence encodes CSSRDRRERGAYNEQFF.

The chain combines TRBV5-1 with TRBJ2-1, with 7 bases matching TRBD1. CDR3 length equals 15 residues. Germline CDR1 SGHRS, CDR2 YFSETQ. V shed 2 bases, J shed 4 bases, and the junction held 6 bases outside the gene matches. CDR3 DNA sequence: TGCGCCAGCAGCTTCCGGGACAGCGGTTACAATGAGCAGTTCTTC. It specifies CASSFRDSGYNEQFF.

J is TRBJ2-1 and V is TRBV14; either TRBD1 or TRBD2 may fit D (5 bases each). The CDR3 extends over 15 amino acids. The germline V gene has CDR1 SGHDN and CDR2 FVKESK. The V end lost 3 bases, the J end lost 5 bases, and 14 bases lay between the germline ends. CDR3: CASSHLGDPNNEQFF. The CDR3 bases are TGTGCCAGCAGCCACCTTGGGGACCCTAACAATGAGCAGTTCTTC. Supplemented by reference TRBV14 and TRBJ2-1, the full variable domain reads EAGVTQFPSHSVIEKGQTVTLRCDPISGHDNLYWYRRVMGKEIKFLLHFVKESKQDESGMPNNRFLAERTGGTYSTLKVQPAELEDSGVYFCASSHLGDPNNEQFFGPGTRLTVL.

This rearrangement joins TRBV12-3 or TRBV12-4 to TRBJ2-1, with D unresolved. The CDR3 totals 14 residues. Between the trimmed V and J ends, which lost 0 bases and 2 bases, there was a span of 5 bases. The CDR3 reads CASSLARAYNEQFF. CDR3 nucleotides: TGTGCCAGCAGTTTAGCTAGGGCCTACAATGAGCAGTTCTTC.

This clonotype was counted only a few times. The chain carries TRBV5-1 and TRBJ2-7, with no clear D. The CDR3 sequence is 12 residues long. The V end lost 0 bases, the J end lost 4 bases, and 5 bases lay between the germline ends. Germline assignment: CDR1 SGHRS and CDR2 YFSETQ. CDR3 in DNA: TGCGCCAGCAGCTTGGATCAGTACGAGCAGTACTTC. Amino acids: CASSLDQYEQYF.

The chain recombines TRBV12-3 or TRBV12-4 with TRBJ2-5; 11 bases map to TRBD2. The length of the CDR3 is 15 residues. The junction had 3 bases not matched to a gene; V was cut back by 2 bases and J by 4 bases. CDR3 amino acids: CASSLLAGGRETQYF. The DNA of the CDR3 is TGTGCCAGCAGTTTATTAGCGGGGGGGCGAGAGACCCAGTACTTC.

The chain joins TRBV2 to TRBJ2-7; maybe TRBD2 (5 bases). V was pared by 4 bases and J by 1 base, with 11 bases between. CDR3 length equals 14 residues. Germline V gene sequence: CDR1 SNHLY, CDR2 FYNNEI. The CDR3 DNA follows: TGTGCCAGCAGTGGGGCGACTAAGTCCTACGAGCAGTACTTC. Translating gives CASSGATKSYEQYF.

This rearrangement joins TRBV18 to TRBJ1-1; possible D gene TRBD1, 5 bases. Between the trimmed V and J ends, which lost 0 bases and 1 base, there was a span of 9 bases. The CDR3 has 15 amino acids. CDR1 is KGHSH and CDR2 is LQKENI in the germline V gene. CDR3 protein: CASSPPGRKNTEAFF. The CDR3 DNA sequence: TGTGCCAGCTCACCACCGGGGCGGAAGAACACTGAAGCTTTCTTT.

V usage is TRBV10-2 and J usage is TRBJ2-3, with a weak D call TRBD2 (5 bases). Per germline, CDR1 WSHSY and CDR2 SAAADI. CDR3 length: 15 amino acids. The V and J ends lost 5 bases and 2 bases respectively, with 14 bases between them. CDR3 nucleotides: TGCGCCAGCAGTTGGACTGGAACCGTCACAGATACGCAGTATTTT. Its translation is CASSWTGTVTDTQYF.

This clonotype is a singleton in its sample. V usage is TRBV12-3 or TRBV12-4 and J usage is TRBJ2-6; 9 bases fit TRBD1. CDR3 length: 16 residues. V shed 8 bases and J 0 bases; nucleotides not matched to a gene: 5. CDR3 bases: TGTGCCAGCGACCGGGACAGGGTCTCTGGGGCCAACGTCCTGACTTTC. Amino acids: CASDRDRVSGANVLTF.